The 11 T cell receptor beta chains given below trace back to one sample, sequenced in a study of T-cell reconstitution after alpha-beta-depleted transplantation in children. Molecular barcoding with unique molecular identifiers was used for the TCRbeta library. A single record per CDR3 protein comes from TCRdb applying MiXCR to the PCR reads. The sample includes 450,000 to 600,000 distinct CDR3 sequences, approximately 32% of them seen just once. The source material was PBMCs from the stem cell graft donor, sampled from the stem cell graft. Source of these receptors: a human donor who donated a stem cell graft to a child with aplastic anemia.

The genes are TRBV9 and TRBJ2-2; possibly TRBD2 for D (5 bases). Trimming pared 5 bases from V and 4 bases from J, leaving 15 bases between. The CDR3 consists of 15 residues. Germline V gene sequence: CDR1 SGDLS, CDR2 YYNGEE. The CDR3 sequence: CASSDGGSSTGELFF. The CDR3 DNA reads TGTGCCAGCAGTGATGGAGGATCGAGCACCGGGGAGCTGTTTTTT.

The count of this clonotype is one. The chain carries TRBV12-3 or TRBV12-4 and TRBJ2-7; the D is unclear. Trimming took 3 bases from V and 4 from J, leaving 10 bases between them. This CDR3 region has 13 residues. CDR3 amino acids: CASSFRVGYEQYV. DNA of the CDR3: TGTGCCAGCAGTTTCAGAGTAGGGTACGAGCAGTACGTC.

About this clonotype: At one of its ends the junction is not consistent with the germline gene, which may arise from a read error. CDR3 bases: TGCAGTGCCAGAGGCCCCCGCACAGATACGCAGTATTTT. This encodes CSARGPRTDTQYF. V is TRBV20-1 and J is TRBJ2-3; D ambiguous. Germline values: CDR1 DFQATT, CDR2 SNEGSKA (reference sequence). The CDR3 spans 13 residues.

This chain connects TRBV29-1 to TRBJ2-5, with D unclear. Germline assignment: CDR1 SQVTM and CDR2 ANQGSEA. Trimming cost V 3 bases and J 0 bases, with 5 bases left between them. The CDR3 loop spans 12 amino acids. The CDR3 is CSVDVYQETQYF. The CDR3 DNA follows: TGCAGCGTTGATGTGTACCAAGAGACCCAGTACTTC.

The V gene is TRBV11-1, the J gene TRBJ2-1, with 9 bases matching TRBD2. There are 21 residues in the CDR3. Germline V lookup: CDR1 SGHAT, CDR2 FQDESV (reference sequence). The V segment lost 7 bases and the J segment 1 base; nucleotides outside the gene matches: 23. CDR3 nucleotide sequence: TGTGCCAGCATCTCTCCGGGTCTGGATAAGCTAGCGGGAAGGTCCTACAATGAGCAGTTCTTC. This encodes CASISPGLDKLAGRSYNEQFF.

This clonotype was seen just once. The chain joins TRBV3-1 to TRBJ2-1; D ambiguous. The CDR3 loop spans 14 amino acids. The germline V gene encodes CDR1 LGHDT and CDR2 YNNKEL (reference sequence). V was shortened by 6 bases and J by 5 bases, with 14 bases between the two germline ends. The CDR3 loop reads CASSPHPLDNEQFF. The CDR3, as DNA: TGTGCCAGCAGTCCCCACCCTCTAGACAATGAGCAGTTCTTC.

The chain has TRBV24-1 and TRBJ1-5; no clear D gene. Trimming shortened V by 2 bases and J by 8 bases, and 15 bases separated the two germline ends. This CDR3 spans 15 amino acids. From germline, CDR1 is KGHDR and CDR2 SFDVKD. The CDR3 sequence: CATSDSVVPREPQHF. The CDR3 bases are TGTGCCACCAGTGATTCGGTCGTGCCTCGCGAGCCCCAGCATTTT.

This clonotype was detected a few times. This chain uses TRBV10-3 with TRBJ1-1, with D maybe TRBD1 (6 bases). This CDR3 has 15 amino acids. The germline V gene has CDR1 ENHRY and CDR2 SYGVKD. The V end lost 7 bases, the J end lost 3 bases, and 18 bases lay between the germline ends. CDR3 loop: CAITDPTGIDTEAFF. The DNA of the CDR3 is TGTGCCATCACCGACCCGACAGGAATAGACACTGAAGCTTTCTTT.

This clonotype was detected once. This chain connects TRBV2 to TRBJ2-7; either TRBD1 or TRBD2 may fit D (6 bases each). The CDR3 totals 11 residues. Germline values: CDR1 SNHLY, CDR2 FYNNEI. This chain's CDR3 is CASSTGGRPFV. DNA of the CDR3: TGTGCCAGCAGCACCGGGGGCAGGCCATTCGTC.

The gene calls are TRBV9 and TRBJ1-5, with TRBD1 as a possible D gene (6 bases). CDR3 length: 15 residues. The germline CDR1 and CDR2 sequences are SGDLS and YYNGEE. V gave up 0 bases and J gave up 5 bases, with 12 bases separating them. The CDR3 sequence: CASSVGSGAYQPQHF. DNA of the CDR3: TGTGCCAGCAGCGTAGGATCGGGGGCTTATCAGCCCCAGCATTTT.

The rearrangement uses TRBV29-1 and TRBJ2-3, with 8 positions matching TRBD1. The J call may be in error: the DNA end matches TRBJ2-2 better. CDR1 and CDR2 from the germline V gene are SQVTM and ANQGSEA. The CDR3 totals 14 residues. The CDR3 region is CSVDPGGDPGELFF. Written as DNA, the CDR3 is TGCAGCGTTGACCCAGGGGGCGATCCCGGGGAGCTGTTTTTT.